The 7 T cell receptor beta chains presented below share a single source sample, sequenced in a study of shared clonotypes between healthy human individuals. Repertoires were generated with immunoSEQ multiplex PCR, while TCRdb's copy carries only in-frame clones and drops some. The sample consists of about 2.4 million clones, under 95% of them appearing once. Sequencing was done on a sample of naive CD4+ T cells from PBMCs. Specified subset: CD45RA+ positively selected. The source is a man aged 18 to 35 in good health. Some clones in this sample may be carry-over from other donors' samples.

The chain recombines TRBV11-2 with TRBJ1-6; the D is unclear. From germline, CDR1 is SGHAT and CDR2 FQNNGV. V lost 8 bases to trimming and J lost 7 bases, with 12 bases between them. The CDR3 is 13 amino acids. The CDR3 loop reads CASGTLGNSPLHF. In DNA, the CDR3 is TGTGCCAGCGGAACGCTGGGGAATTCACCCCTCCACTTT.

The chain joins TRBV7-2 to TRBJ2-1; D gene uncertain. Germline V lookup: CDR1 SGHTA, CDR2 FQGNSA. Deletions cut 5 bases from V and 7 bases from J, with 12 bases between. The CDR3 is 13 residues long. The CDR3 bases are TGTGCCAGCAGCATTTTGGGGTTGAATGAGCAGTTCTTC. Translating gives CASSILGLNEQFF.

The V gene is TRBV15, the J gene TRBJ2-7, with D uncertain. V shed 8 bases and J shed 2 bases, with 16 bases lying between them. Germline V CDR1 and CDR2: LNHNV, YYDKDF (reference sequence). The CDR3 covers 14 residues. The CDR3 reads CATGDGGRTYEQYF. The CDR3 nucleotides are TGTGCCACCGGTGATGGCGGCAGGACCTACGAGCAGTACTTC.

In this sample, this clone turned up once. CDR3 protein: CATTQGRHEKLFF. Here the CDR3 DNA reads TGTGCCACCACCCAGGGACGGCATGAAAAACTGTTTTTT. The chain couples TRBV15 to TRBJ1-4; tentative D call: TRBD1 (5 bases). Germline CDR1 and CDR2: LNHNV and YYDKDF (reference sequence). Trimming shortened V by 7 bases and J by 6 bases, and 12 bases separated the two germline ends. The CDR3 has 13 amino acids.

This clone showed up just once. V usage is TRBV28 and J usage is TRBJ2-3, with TRBD2 as a possible D gene (6 bases). The CDR3 spans 15 residues. Germline V CDR1 and CDR2: MDHEN, SYDVKM. Trimming took off 4 bases at V and 2 bases at J, with 13 bases between the two ends. In nucleotides, the CDR3 is TGTGCCAGCAGTTCGTTAGCGGTGAACACAGATACGCAGTATTTT. Its protein is CASSSLAVNTDTQYF. Looking up the rest from reference TRBV28 and TRBJ2-3 gives the full variable domain: DVKVTQSSRYLVKRTGEKVFLECVQDMDHENMFWYRQDPGLGLRLIYFSYDVKMKEKGDIPEGYSVSREKKERFSLILESASTNQTSMYLCASSSLAVNTDTQYFGPGTRLTVL.

The J gene is TRBJ2-5, the V gene TRBV15; TRBD2 might be the D (5 bases). The DNA end lines up better with TRBJ2-7; the J call may be wrong. Per the germline V gene, CDR1 is LNHNV and CDR2 is YYDKDF (reference sequence). The CDR3 spans 15 residues. CDR3 residues: CATSRDRSSGYEQYF. In DNA form, the CDR3 reads TGTGCCACCAGCAGAGATCGGTCCAGCGGCTACGAGCAGTACTTC.

V gene TRBV6-5 combines with J gene TRBJ1-2, with unresolved D. The CDR3 runs 15 residues. Between the trimmed V and J ends, which lost 2 bases and 4 bases, there was a span of 14 bases. Looked up from germline, CDR1 is MNHEY and CDR2 is SVGAGI. This CDR3 is CASSYGPLPSYGYTF. CDR3 DNA sequence: TGTGCCAGCAGTTACGGGCCTCTACCCAGCTATGGCTACACCTTC.